A single sample gave rise to the 10 T cell receptor beta chains below, sequenced in a study of early T cells in non-severe SARS-CoV-2 infection. Each CDR3 protein gets one entry after TCRdb re-called the 5' RACE reads with MiXCR. The sample records 55,000 to 75,000 distinct CDR3 sequences, over 9% being singletons. Material for sequencing was whole blood. Receptor source: an adult who was a healthcare worker with PCR-confirmed SARS-CoV-2 infection or an uninfected control (not recorded which).

In DNA, the CDR3 is TGTGCCAGCAGTGAGCGCGTCGGGGGTCTCCACTCAGATACGCAGTATTTT. Protein product: CASSERVGGLHSDTQYF. This chain joins TRBV2 and TRBJ2-3, with a weak D call TRBD2 (6 bases). Deletions cut 3 bases from V and 4 bases from J, with 20 bases between. This CDR3 contains 17 residues. CDR1 and CDR2 from the germline V gene are SNHLY and FYNNEI.

J is TRBJ2-3 and V is TRBV9; 11 positions agree with TRBD2. CDR3 size: 19 residues. V shed 3 bases and J 1 base; nucleotides not matched to a gene: 13. Per germline, CDR1 SGDLS and CDR2 YYNGEE. The CDR3 reads CASSARTSGPLTRTDTQYF. CDR3 sequence (DNA): TGTGCCAGCAGCGCCCGGACTAGCGGGCCCCTTACTCGCACAGATACGCAGTATTTT.

This clonotype was seen repeatedly, ten times or more. The J gene is TRBJ2-5, the V gene TRBV11-2; tentatively, D is TRBD1 (5 bases). The length of the CDR3 is 14 residues. CDR1 SGHAT and CDR2 FQNNGV come from the germline V gene. V dropped 5 bases and J dropped 4 bases, with 14 bases sitting between them. The DNA for the CDR3 is TGTGCCAGCAGCAAAAGGGCCAGGGTAGAGACCCAGTACTTC. This codes for CASSKRARVETQYF.

This chain links TRBV6-2 or TRBV6-3 with TRBJ1-6; TRBD1 aligns across 8 bases. J lost 10 bases, V lost 0 bases, and 11 bases had no gene match. The CDR3 extends over 17 amino acids. Germline V gene sequence: CDR1 MNHEY, CDR2 SVGEGT. Here the CDR3 reads CASSYSGRGRGRSPLHF. In DNA, the CDR3 is TGTGCCAGCAGTTACTCCGGCCGGGGCAGGGGGCGATCACCCCTCCACTTT.

The V call is TRBV10-3, the J call TRBJ2-7; tentatively, D is TRBD2 (5 bases). V lost 8 bases to trimming and J lost 6 bases, with 14 bases between them. CDR3 length: 12 amino acids. Germline assignment: CDR1 ENHRY and CDR2 SYGVKD. CDR3 protein: CAIQAGSGEQYF. CDR3 DNA sequence: TGTGCCATCCAGGCGGGCTCGGGCGAGCAGTACTTC.

This clonotype was detected only a few times. The chain uses TRBV19 and TRBJ2-4; the D call may be TRBD1 or TRBD2 (5 bases each). The V end lost 3 bases, the J end lost 7 bases, and 13 bases lay between the germline ends. The germline gives CDR1 LNHDA, CDR2 SQIVND (reference sequence). The CDR3 consists of 14 residues. CDR3 nucleotide sequence: TGTGCCAGTAGTATGGGGCTAGCTGCGAACATTCAGTACTTC. It yields the protein CASSMGLAANIQYF.

This clonotype was seen repeatedly, ten times or more. V and J are TRBV5-6 and TRBJ1-1; TRBD1 agrees at 7 bases. The V and J ends lost 1 base and 9 bases, in that order; junction bases with no gene match: 18. This CDR3 is built from 17 residues. From germline, CDR1 is SGHDT and CDR2 YYEEEE. CDR3 nucleotides: TGTGCCAGCAGCTTGTTTGGGTTTGGGACAGCCCGGGAAAAAGCTTTCTTT. Amino acid sequence: CASSLFGFGTAREKAFF. The entire variable domain, with the rest obtained from reference TRBV5-6 and TRBJ1-1, is as follows: DAGVTQSPTHLIKTRGQQVTLRCSPKSGHDTVSWYQQALGQGPQFIFQYYEEEERQRGNFPDRFSGHQFPNYSSELNVNALLLGDSALYLCASSLFGFGTAREKAFFGQGTRLTVV.

This clonotype was seen a handful of times. The CDR3 nucleotides are TGCGCCAGCAGCCAAACAGGGTCAGGCTCCTACGAGCAGTACTTC. Translated, it gives CASSQTGSGSYEQYF. This chain joins TRBV4-3 and TRBJ2-7; perhaps TRBD1 as D (6 bases). The V end lost 2 bases, the J end lost 0 bases, and 11 bases lay between the germline ends. Germline CDR1 and CDR2: LGHNA and YSLEER. This CDR3 spans 15 amino acids.

The rearrangement joins TRBV20-1 to TRBJ2-2, with D unresolved. CDR3 size: 14 residues. The germline V gene encodes CDR1 DFQATT and CDR2 SNEGSKA (reference sequence). Trimming removed 0 bases at V and 2 bases at J, with 7 bases between. The CDR3 spells CSARDNGNTGELFF. The CDR3 region has the DNA TGCAGTGCTAGAGACAATGGAAACACCGGGGAGCTGTTTTTT.

This clonotype was observed at least ten times. This sequence joins TRBV28 and TRBJ2-3; perhaps TRBD1 as D (6 bases). V gave up 6 bases and J gave up 1 base, with 20 bases separating them. CDR3 length equals 17 residues. The V gene's germline CDR1 is MDHEN and CDR2 SYDVKM. CDR3 nucleotides: TGTGCCAGCAGGTTAGGGCCCCTCCGACAGGGCACAGATACGCAGTATTTT. Protein sequence: CASRLGPLRQGTDTQYF. Complete variable domain (other parts from reference TRBV28 and TRBJ2-3): DVKVTQSSRYLVKRTGEKVFLECVQDMDHENMFWYRQDPGLGLRLIYFSYDVKMKEKGDIPEGYSVSREKKERFSLILESASTNQTSMYLCASRLGPLRQGTDTQYFGPGTRLTVL.